This is a list of T cell receptor beta chains from one sample in a study of neurological immune-mediated disorders. TCRdb re-called the 5' RACE reads with MiXCR, one entry per CDR3 protein. The table shows under 90,000 distinct CDR3 sequences, with around 9.9% occurring only once. The sequencing input was PBMCs. These TCRs come from a man aged 50 to 59 in good health. Both conserved end residues are trimmed from each CDR3. The size field is filled for only some rows; it gives once, few, many or a size class.

CDR3 length	clone size	V gene	J gene	CDR3 protein
13	many	TRBV12-3/TRBV12-4	TRBJ1-2	ASSSWEGANYGYT
12	many	TRBV7-8	TRBJ1-6	ASSPDRGGRTLH
14	many	TRBV5-1	TRBJ2-4	ASSLGPRGVGNIQY
12	many	TRBV2	TRBJ2-2	ASSPGTGTGELF
11	-	TRBV20-1	TRBJ2-5	SARLAGVETQY
10	-	TRBV28	TRBJ1-5	ASSRRVQPQH
13	many	TRBV18	TRBJ1-4	ASSPMRQSNEKLF
13	many	TRBV12-3/TRBV12-4	TRBJ2-7	ASSLGQGISYEQY
13	many	TRBV12-3/TRBV12-4	TRBJ1-1	ASSQDRGLGTEAF
16	many	TRBV11-2	TRBJ2-3	ASSLAYSSGGAADTQY
10	many	TRBV29-1	TRBJ2-2	SVGRTTGELF
11	many	TRBV5-1	TRBJ2-7	ASSFTESYEQY
13	many	TRBV5-1	TRBJ2-7	ASSQLGQGGYEQY
11	many	TRBV20-1	TRBJ2-3	SAPRQGEDTQY
13	many	TRBV5-1	TRBJ2-2	ASRGTGTSTGELF
13	many	TRBV28	TRBJ2-3	ASSSQGAGADTQY
11	many	TRBV6-1	TRBJ1-1	ASTRTGNTEAF
12	many	TRBV9	TRBJ2-3	ASSRNRYTDTQY
12	many	TRBV12-3/TRBV12-4	TRBJ1-5	ASSSFTRRQPQH
13	-	TRBV11-2	TRBJ2-6	ASSQENSRANVLT
11	many	TRBV20-1	TRBJ2-1	SASGGPYNEQF
10	many	TRBV20-1	TRBJ1-1	SAKSKGSEAF
12	few	TRBV7-9	TRBJ2-7	ASSLGPRADEQY
16	-	TRBV7-3	TRBJ2-2	ASSPDPRLAAAGGELF
12	many	TRBV12-3/TRBV12-4	TRBJ2-5	ASSSHEIQETQY
12	many	TRBV9	TRBJ1-2	ASSVVDRANGYT
12	many	TRBV5-1	TRBJ2-5	ASSLAGSQETQY
13	-	TRBV7-2	TRBJ1-2	ASSLERGTNYGYT
12	few	TRBV5-1	TRBJ2-3	ASSSTSGGDTQY
12	many	TRBV14	TRBJ1-4	ASSQSQGGEKLF
15	many	TRBV2	TRBJ1-5	ASSEVGGRGGNQPQH
14	many	TRBV5-5	TRBJ2-7	ASSLYGPGLGYEQY
10	many	TRBV20-1	TRBJ2-5	SARPLIETQY
13	many	TRBV10-3	TRBJ2-7	AIRADRGITYEQY
16	many	TRBV5-1	TRBJ2-7	ASSPTGTSGVPAYEQY
14	-	TRBV6-1	TRBJ2-1	ASSGGTSGSWNEQF